This T cell receptor beta chain was captured by sequencing in a study of T cells expressing NK-cell markers. Background on the study: Eight donors were sequenced, seven testing HCMV-seropositive and one testing seronegative. Whole-study results and caveats: In a group of five to seven donors, dominant NKG2C+ clonotypes represented 1.0-7.0% of CD8+ T cells. Dominance of the CD3+CD56-NKG2C+ fraction by these clonotypes also held in a handful of donors.

CDR1 SQVTM and CDR2 ANQGSEA come from the germline V gene. The CDR3 consists of 12 residues. What made the TCR beta cDNA was 5'RACE template switching with UMIs. Each CDR3 protein gets one entry in TCRdb, which reprocessed the 5' RACE reads and gives no DNA. The sample table sets out some 340,000 distinct CDR3 sequences. About this clonotype itself: Its specificity is not known.

V gene TRBV29-1 combines with J gene TRBJ2-5; TCRdb's D call, TRBD1, is unchecked because there is no DNA. Sample: blood T cells: a sorted CD56 or NKG2C T cell subset, CD4+ or CD8+ T cells, or bulk PBMC T cells (not recorded which). The origin of this receptor is a man aged 18-75 years in good health. CDR3 protein: CSTRTGGETQYF. The whole variable domain, filled in from reference TRBV29-1 and TRBJ2-5, reads SAVISQKPSRDICQRGTSLTIQCQVDSQVTMMFWYRQQPGQSLTLIATANQGSEATYESGFVIDKFPISRPNLTFSTLTVSNMSPEDSSIYLCSTRTGGETQYFGPGTRLLVL.